The clone carrying this T cell receptor beta chain is a singleton in its sample. This record belongs to a study of blood T cell repertoires in COVID-19. This CDR3 has 16 residues. CDR1 and CDR2 from the germline V gene are SGHTS and YDEGEE. The V gene lost 4 bases and the J gene lost 0 bases, with 14 bases spanning the gap. Profiled with immunoSEQ multiplex PCR; TCRdb holds only in-frame clones, not every one. The sample carries 70,000 or so clones, approximately 85% recorded once. This chain connects TRBV5-8 to TRBJ1-5, with a weak D call TRBD1 (5 bases). Sequenced material: peripheral blood. The clonotype was recovered from a woman of 80 years or more with active or convalescent COVID-19. The CDR3 loop is CASSRVRGYSNQPQHF. The CDR3 nucleotides are TGTGCCAGCAGCAGGGTTAGGGGCTATAGCAATCAGCCCCAGCATTTT.